This TCR beta chain was sequenced for a study of cytomegalovirus exposure and HLA in healthy donors. Whole-study findings and limits: Differences between HLA loci emerged in a later analysis of TCR association rates, with DRB1 most and HLA-C fewest. In a later analysis, at a false discovery rate of 0.05, some 15,000 TCR beta sequences were associated with HLA alleles. The authors later linked a missense DCLRE1C variant to TCR beta V- and J-gene trimming.

PCR amplification relied on 60 Vbeta primers (plus 13 Jbeta primers). Profiled with immunoSEQ multiplex PCR; TCRdb holds only in-frame clones, not every one. Here the sample spans approximately 170,000 clones, around 80% being singletons. About this clone itself: Its specificity is unknown.

What was sequenced was PBMCs. The TCR sequence derives from a woman in her thirties or forties in good health and CMV-seropositive.

Written as DNA, the CDR3 is TGTGCCAGCAGCGTACAGTGGTACAATTCACCCCTCCACTTT. Its translation is CASSVQWYNSPLHF. V gene TRBV9 combines with J gene TRBJ1-6; D remains unclear. Trimming stripped 1 base from V and 7 bases from J, with 9 bases between. The CDR3 runs 14 residues. Germline CDR1 and CDR2: SGDLS and YYNGEE.